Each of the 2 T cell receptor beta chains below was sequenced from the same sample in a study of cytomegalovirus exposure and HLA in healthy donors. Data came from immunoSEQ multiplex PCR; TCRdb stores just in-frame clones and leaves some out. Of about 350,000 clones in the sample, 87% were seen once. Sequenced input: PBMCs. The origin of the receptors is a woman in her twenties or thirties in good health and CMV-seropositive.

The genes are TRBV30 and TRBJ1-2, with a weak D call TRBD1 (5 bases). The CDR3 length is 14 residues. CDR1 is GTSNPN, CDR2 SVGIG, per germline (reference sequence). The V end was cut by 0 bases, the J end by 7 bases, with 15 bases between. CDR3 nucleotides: TGTGCCTGGAGTGTAGGGGCAGGGCGGCCTGGCTACACCTTC. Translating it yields CAWSVGAGRPGYTF.

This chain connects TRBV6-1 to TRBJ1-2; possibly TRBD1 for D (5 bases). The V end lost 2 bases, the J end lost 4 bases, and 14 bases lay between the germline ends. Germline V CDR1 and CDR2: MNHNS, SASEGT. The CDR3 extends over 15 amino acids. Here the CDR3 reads CASSELGRETYGYTF. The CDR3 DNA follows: TGTGCCAGCAGTGAATTGGGCAGGGAAACCTATGGCTACACCTTC.